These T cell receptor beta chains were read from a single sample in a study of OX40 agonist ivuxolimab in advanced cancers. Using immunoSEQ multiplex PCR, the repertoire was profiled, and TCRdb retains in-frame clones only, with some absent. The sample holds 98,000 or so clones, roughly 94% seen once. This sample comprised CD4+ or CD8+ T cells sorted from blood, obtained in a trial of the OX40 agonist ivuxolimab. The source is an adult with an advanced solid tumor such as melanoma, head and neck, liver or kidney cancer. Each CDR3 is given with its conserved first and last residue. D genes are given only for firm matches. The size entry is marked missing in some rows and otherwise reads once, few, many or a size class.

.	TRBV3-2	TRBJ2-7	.	CASIGKYF	TGTGCCAGCATCGGAAAGTACTTC
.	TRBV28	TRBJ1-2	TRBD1	CASSSPGGPDYGYTF	TGTGCCAGCAGTTCTCCAGGGGGTCCTGACTATGGCTACACCTTC
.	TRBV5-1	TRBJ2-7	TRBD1	CASRPGTGDPREQYF	TGCGCCAGCAGGCCCGGGACAGGGGACCCTAGAGAGCAGTACTTC
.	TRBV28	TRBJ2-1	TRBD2	CASSPGLAGWDEQFF	TGTGCCAGCAGCCCGGGACTAGCGGGATGGGATGAGCAGTTCTTC
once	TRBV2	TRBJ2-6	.	CASSKESSGANVLTF	TGTGCCAGCAGTAAGGAGAGCTCTGGGGCCAACGTCCTGACTTTC
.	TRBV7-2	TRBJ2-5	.	CASSLGKVTGGRETQYF	TGTGCCAGCAGCCTGGGTAAGGTGACAGGCGGACGAGAGACCCAGTACTTC
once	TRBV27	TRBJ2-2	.	CASSLSRGATNTGELFF	TGTGCCAGCAGTTTAAGTAGGGGGGCGACGAACACCGGGGAGCTGTTTTTT
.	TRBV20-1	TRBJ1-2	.	CSANENYGYTF	TGCAGTGCTAACGAAAACTATGGCTACACCTTC
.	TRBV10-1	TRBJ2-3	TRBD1	CASSGGQGLSDTQYF	TGCGCCAGCAGTGGGGGACAGGGTCTCTCAGATACGCAGTATTTT
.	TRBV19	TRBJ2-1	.	CASSLAAGENEQFF	TGTGCCAGTAGTCTCGCGGCAGGGGAGAATGAGCAGTTCTTC
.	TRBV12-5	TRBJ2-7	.	CASGYPGPSSYEQYF	TGTGCTAGTGGCTACCCGGGGCCCAGCTCCTACGAGCAGTACTTC
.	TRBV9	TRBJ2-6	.	CASGASGANVLTF	TGTGCCTCAGGGGCCTCCGGGGCCAACGTCCTGACTTTC
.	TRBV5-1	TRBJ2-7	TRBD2	CASSSSGGPTYEQYF	TGCGCCAGCAGCTCGAGCGGGGGCCCTACCTACGAGCAGTACTTC
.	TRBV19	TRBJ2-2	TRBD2	CASSGALGSSGTGELFF	TGTGCCAGTAGTGGGGCCCTCGGGAGTAGCGGGACCGGGGAGCTGTTTTTT
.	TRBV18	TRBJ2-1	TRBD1	CASSPVGTGINEQFF	TGTGCCAGCTCACCCGTGGGGACAGGGATCAATGAGCAGTTCTTC
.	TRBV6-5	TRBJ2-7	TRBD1	CASSRQGVISYEQYF	TGTGCCAGCAGTCGACAGGGGGTAATCTCCTACGAGCAGTACTTC
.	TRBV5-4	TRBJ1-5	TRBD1	CASSLAGDSQPQHF	TGTGCCAGCAGCTTGGCGGGGGACAGTCAGCCCCAGCATTTT
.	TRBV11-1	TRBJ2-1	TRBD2	CASSLSWEGNNEQFF	TGTGCCAGCAGCTTAAGTTGGGAGGGAAACAATGAGCAGTTCTTC
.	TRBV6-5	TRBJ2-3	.	CASSSRLEGPLDTQYF	TGTGCCAGCAGTTCCCGTTTGGAGGGGCCCTTAGATACGCAGTATTTT
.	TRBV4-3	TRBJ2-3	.	CASSQAEGTDTQYF	TGCGCCAGCAGCCAAGCCGAGGGCACAGATACGCAGTATTTT
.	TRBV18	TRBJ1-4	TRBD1	CASSPSRQGANEKLFF	TGTGCCAGCTCACCGAGTCGACAGGGGGCAAATGAAAAACTGTTTTTT
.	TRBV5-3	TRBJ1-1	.	CARSRWRATEAFF	TGTGCCAGAAGCCGTTGGAGGGCCACTGAAGCTTTCTTT
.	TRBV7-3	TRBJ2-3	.	CASSLKGRVFTDTQYF	TGTGCCAGCAGCTTAAAGGGCAGGGTATTCACAGATACGCAGTATTTT
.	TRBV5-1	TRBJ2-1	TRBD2	CASSFSSGGYNEQFF	TGCGCCAGCAGCTTCTCTAGCGGGGGCTACAATGAGCAGTTCTTC
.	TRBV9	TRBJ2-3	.	CASSVQSGYTDTQYF	TGTGCCAGCAGCGTACAGTCAGGGTACACAGATACGCAGTATTTT
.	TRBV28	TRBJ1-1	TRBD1	CASSLSDRGTEAFF	TGTGCCAGCAGTTTAAGTGACAGGGGTACTGAAGCTTTCTTT
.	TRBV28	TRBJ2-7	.	CASSVFGTSSNEQYF	TGTGCCAGCTCAGTTTTCGGGACATCGTCAAACGAGCAGTACTTC
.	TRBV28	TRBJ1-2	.	CASSLRGGNYGYTF	TGTGCCAGCAGTTTAAGAGGGGGTAATTATGGCTACACCTTC
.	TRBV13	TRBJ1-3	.	CASSLGKGAGNTIYF	TGTGCCAGCAGCTTAGGCAAGGGGGCTGGAAACACCATATATTTT
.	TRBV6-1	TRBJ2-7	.	CASSDKTQTFSSYEQYF	TGTGCCAGCAGTGATAAAACACAGACGTTCAGCTCCTACGAGCAGTACTTC
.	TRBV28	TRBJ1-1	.	CASSSHTRTEAFF	TGTGCCAGCAGTTCCCACACCCGAACTGAAGCTTTCTTT
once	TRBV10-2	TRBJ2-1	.	CASSGLAGNEQFF	TGCGCCAGCAGTGGCCTAGCCGGCAATGAGCAGTTCTTC
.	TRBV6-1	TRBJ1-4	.	CASSEGMLNEKLFF	TGTGCCAGCAGTGAAGGGATGCTTAATGAAAAACTGTTTTTT
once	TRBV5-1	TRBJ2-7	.	CASSFREAGPHYEQYF	TGCGCCAGCAGCTTTAGAGAGGCGGGACCGCACTACGAGCAGTACTTC
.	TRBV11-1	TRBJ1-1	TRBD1	CASSLIDRDFTEAFF	TGTGCCAGCAGCTTAATTGACAGGGATTTTACTGAAGCTTTCTTT
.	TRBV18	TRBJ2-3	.	CASSPFGQLTDTQYF	TGTGCCAGCTCACCTTTCGGGCAGCTGACAGATACGCAGTATTTT
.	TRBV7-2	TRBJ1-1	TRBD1	CASSSPVGRGPSGTEAFF	TGTGCCAGCAGCTCTCCGGTTGGCAGGGGGCCATCGGGCACTGAAGCTTTCTTT
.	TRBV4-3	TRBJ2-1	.	CASSQDSRGGYNEQFF	TGCGCCAGCAGCCAAGATAGTAGGGGGGGCTACAATGAGCAGTTCTTC
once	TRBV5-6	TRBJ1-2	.	CASSSDLNYGYTF	TGTGCCAGCAGCTCCGACCTTAACTATGGCTACACCTTC
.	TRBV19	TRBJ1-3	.	CASSSFSSGNTIYF	TGTGCCAGTAGTTCCTTCTCTTCTGGAAACACCATATATTTT